This is a list of T cell receptor beta chains from one sample in a study of cytomegalovirus exposure and HLA in healthy donors. Generated by immunoSEQ multiplex PCR, the TCRdb table keeps only in-frame clones and is missing some. The data show approximately 100,000 clones, and the top ten clones hold 0.45% to 0.6%. The sample taken for sequencing was PBMCs. The receptor source for this set is a man aged 50 to 59 in good health and CMV-seronegative. CDR3s include the opening cysteine and the closing phenylalanine or tryptophan. The D gene is left open where the match is weak.

d_call,j_call,v_call,cdr3_aa
NA,TRBJ1-3,TRBV6-5,CASKGRSGNTIYF
TRBD1,TRBJ1-2,TRBV9,CASSRTGGGYTF
TRBD1,TRBJ1-5,TRBV15,CATGDSQNSAQHF
NA,TRBJ2-7,TRBV25-1,CASSGTASYEQYF
TRBD1,TRBJ1-3,TRBV9,CASSGQGSGNTIYF
NA,TRBJ2-1,TRBV7-9,CASSRTGTTYNEQFF
NA,TRBJ1-1,TRBV6-6,CASSTPLGTENTEAFF
NA,TRBJ2-7,TRBV27,CASSLSSGETYEQYF
NA,TRBJ2-7,TRBV4-3,CASSQDLMGDAYEQYF
NA,TRBJ2-7,TRBV19,CASSPPVDVLGRGNKDEQYF
TRBD1,TRBJ1-2,TRBV15,CATSSLGTENYGYTF
NA,TRBJ2-3,TRBV5-4,CASSPRGGITDTQYF
NA,TRBJ2-1,TRBV20-1,CSARLENEQFF
TRBD1,TRBJ2-5,TRBV25-1,CASSEGTAWEQYF
NA,TRBJ1-2,TRBV29-1,CSVEDSQRRYGYTF
NA,TRBJ2-5,TRBV19,CASSRRRNFQETQYF
TRBD2,TRBJ2-1,TRBV4-3,CASSQDLTSGVGAYNEQFF
NA,TRBJ2-7,TRBV7-8,CASSLREITYEQYF
TRBD1,TRBJ1-2,TRBV4-3,CASSQDWGQENYGYTF
NA,TRBJ1-5,TRBV6-1,CASSDNREPQHF
TRBD1,TRBJ2-7,TRBV19,CASSVRDRASYEQYF
NA,TRBJ2-7,TRBV7-8,CASSWRPAYEQYF
NA,TRBJ2-7,TRBV7-9,CASSLGRGAGTLKSEQYF
NA,TRBJ2-1,TRBV20-1,CSATRGNEQFF
TRBD1,TRBJ1-1,TRBV6-1,CASSGDRGGTEAFF
TRBD2,TRBJ2-5,TRBV25-1,CASVTGTSGRRGETQYF
NA,TRBJ2-7,TRBV6-6,CASSPRTAYEQYF
TRBD1,TRBJ1-2,TRBV5-4,CASSRDRVGYGYTF
NA,TRBJ2-7,TRBV6-1,CASSEARLRGLSYEQYF
NA,TRBJ2-5,TRBV7-8,CASSRTIQETQYF
NA,TRBJ2-1,TRBV20-1,CSAYKEEQFF
NA,TRBJ1-4,TRBV5-4,CASSPAGGNREKLFF
TRBD1,TRBJ1-6,TRBV7-2,CASKEGAHNSPLHF
NA,TRBJ1-1,TRBV5-8,CASSFSVNTEAFF
NA,TRBJ2-7,TRBV10-3,CAISEQNEQYF
NA,TRBJ2-6,TRBV5-1,CASGKAPGSGANVLTF
TRBD2,TRBJ2-7,TRBV30,CACPPPGGDGEQYF
TRBD2,TRBJ2-2,TRBV4-3,CASSPLAGPTGELFF
NA,TRBJ1-5,TRBV11-2,CASSLGGQDQPQHF
NA,TRBJ2-3,TRBV19,CASSTDGQSGDTQYF
NA,TRBJ1-1,TRBV6-1,CASSATVNTEAFF
NA,TRBJ2-5,TRBV5-6,CASSFAPTGETQYF
TRBD2,TRBJ2-7,TRBV29-1,CSVSGRGVYEQYF
TRBD1,TRBJ2-5,TRBV6-5,CASSTWTGYQETQYF
NA,TRBJ2-1,TRBV10-3,CAISESAVSYNEQFF
NA,TRBJ2-7,TRBV10-3,CAISESGVMSYEQYF
NA,TRBJ1-2,TRBV6-1,CASSERLRTPFHGYTF
NA,TRBJ1-1,TRBV7-6,CASSRDRGGGTTEAFF
NA,TRBJ1-1,TRBV4-3,CASSQGAGPYTEAFF
NA,TRBJ1-6,TRBV9,CASSVDGRVVSPLHF
TRBD1,TRBJ1-4,TRBV5-6,CASSIPGQGEELFF
NA,TRBJ2-7,TRBV18,CASSPPGVYEQYF
TRBD1,TRBJ2-3,TRBV4-1,CASSQPPGQGDTPSTDTQYF
NA,TRBJ2-7,TRBV7-9,CATRFGSYEQYF
NA,TRBJ1-1,TRBV27,CASTSGRTEAFF
NA,TRBJ2-7,TRBV5-6,CASRRGSAAYEQYF
TRBD1,TRBJ1-3,TRBV5-1,CASSSQGAGNTIYF
NA,TRBJ2-1,TRBV7-9,CASSLMRSSYNEQFF
NA,TRBJ1-2,TRBV4-1,CASSQGGAAGYGYTF